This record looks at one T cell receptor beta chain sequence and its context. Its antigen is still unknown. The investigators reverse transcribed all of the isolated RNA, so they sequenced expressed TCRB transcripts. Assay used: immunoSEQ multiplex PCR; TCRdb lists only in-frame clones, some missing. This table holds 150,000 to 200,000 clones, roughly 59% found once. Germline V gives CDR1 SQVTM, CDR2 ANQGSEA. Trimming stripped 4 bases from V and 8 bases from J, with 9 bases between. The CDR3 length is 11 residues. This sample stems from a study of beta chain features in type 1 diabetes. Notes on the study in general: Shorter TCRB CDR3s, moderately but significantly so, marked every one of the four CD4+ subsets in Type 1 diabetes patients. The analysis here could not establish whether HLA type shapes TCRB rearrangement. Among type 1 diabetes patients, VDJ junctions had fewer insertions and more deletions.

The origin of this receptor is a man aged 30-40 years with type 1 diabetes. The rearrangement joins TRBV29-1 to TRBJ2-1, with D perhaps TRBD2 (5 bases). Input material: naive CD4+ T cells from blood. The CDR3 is CSVGGFDEQFF. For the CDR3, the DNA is TGCAGCGTTGGAGGGTTCGATGAGCAGTTCTTC.